This T cell receptor (beta chain) comes out of a study of cytomegalovirus exposure and HLA in healthy donors (dated by TCRdb to about 2017). Broadly, across the study: In an earlier analysis of under 750 of the donors, roughly 300 Gb of sequence data and approximately 100 million unique TCR beta sequences from 180 million or so T cells were reported. An early release covering over 500 HLA-typed donors comprised about 300 gigabases of sequencing data and around 86 million unique TCR sequences. Of the roughly 400 genotyped donors, about 80% fell in the genetic ancestry cluster associated with self-reported Caucasian donors. The study aimed to test whether signatures of past pathogen exposure could be identified by cataloging public T cell receptors. The study used immunosequencing to profile the T cell repertoires of about 670 subjects and linked those repertoires to cytomegalovirus serostatus. A separate validation cohort of 100 to 150 different subjects was used in addition to the roughly 620-subject first cohort. To predict cytomegalovirus infection status, the study combined high-throughput TCR immunosequencing, statistical association of individual TCRs with disease status, and machine learning. A later analysis re-examined previously published TCR beta repertoires from about 670 donors and added high-resolution HLA genotyping to investigate patterns of TCR occurrence. Rather than drawing on any new phenotypic data, the later analysis identified candidate immune exposures from TCR beta sequences and the way those sequences occurred across donors. An earlier analysis of about 600 of the donors used high-throughput TCR beta sequencing to judge whether each TCR beta V gene segment behaved as functional or pseudogenic. Donor age, sex, ethnicity and CMV serostatus were compiled alongside the repertoire data. In a later genetic analysis, genome-wide SNP genotypes for about three fifths of the 666 donors were used, and that subset was treated as a discovery cohort. All discovery cohort repertoires had been generated on a single sequencing platform. HLA typing covered class I and class II loci at four-digit resolution. The number of typed donors differed by locus: roughly 620-640 for A, B, C, DRB1 and DQB1; roughly 510 for DQA1; 606 for DPA1; and about 450 for DPB1. Five DR-DQ haplotypes were handled as single units for association and clustering because linkage in the cohort was strong. Among about 400 genotyped donors of the cohort, an average of roughly 230,000 unique TCR beta nucleotide sequences was sequenced per donor, of which about 18% were non-productive.

The research as a whole found: In a later genetic analysis, fewer N-insertions in productive TCRs were reported among donors in an Asian-associated ancestry cluster than the roughly 640-donor mean. Linkage disequilibrium might explain the correlated functional status among segregating V segments, but an unknown experimental factor could not be excluded. When HLA alleles, especially DR and DQ, strongly co-occurred, TCR associations were difficult to assign to individual alleles. The earlier analysis of 587 of the donors excluded roughly 16 rarely observed V segments, including chromosome 9 orphons, because counts were too low. A further reported finding was that TCR beta sequences accurately predicted the HLA-A and HLA-B alleles for most subjects in the first cohort. The presence/absence analyses assumed that sequencing depth was roughly uniform across donors, and that assumption may not be true. The study listed 150 to 200 TCR beta chains as associated with cytomegalovirus. In a later analysis, 16,951 TCR beta sequences were associated with specific HLA alleles at a false discovery rate of 0.05. In an earlier analysis of more than 500 of the donors, most TCR beta V segments appeared in productive rearrangements about 90% or about 30% of the time, broadly matching IMGT annotations. Some IMGT-functional V segments, including TRBV6-2 and TRBV6-3, could not be distinguished by the 87-base-pair reads and were therefore excluded. Because HLA typing was missing for some donors at each locus, association tests included only the typed subset. The classifier was reported to diagnose cytomegalovirus status with high specificity and sensitivity in both the original cohort and the validation cohort. A later analysis found that TCR association rates varied across HLA loci, with DRB1 alleles showing the most associated TCRs and HLA-C alleles the fewest. For the cohort, immune exposure information was limited to CMV serostatus. It was suggested by the authors that the approach could potentially be generalized to other disease states and immunological phenotypes. In vitro tests confirmed that a few of the cytomegalovirus-associated TCR beta chains recognize cytomegalovirus antigens. V-gene and J-gene trimming of TCR beta chains was associated with a missense DCLRE1C variant in a later genetic analysis, and the association was replicated in an independent cohort. Several of the top co-occurrence clusters appeared to be linked to parvovirus B19, influenza, CMV and Epstein-Barr virus, according to a later analysis. According to a later analysis, most CMV-associated TCR beta chains appeared to be HLA-restricted, and the HLA associations seemed to be driven largely by CMV exposure. Most TCR sequences were observed very rarely across donors, whereas some public TCRs were present in many individuals. In a later analysis, HLA-associated TCR beta chains were found to be more clonally expanded and to have lower generation probabilities than equally common non-associated chains. The sequencing pipeline was judged likely to have produced a cluster of highly shared sequence variants as a technical artifact. The cohort was sequenced for TCR beta chains only, and without alpha or paired-chain data the features that could be detected were limited.

The library was prepared using the immunoSEQ multiplex PCR assay. A mixture of 60 forward primers for TCR Vbeta segments and 13 reverse primers for TCR Jbeta segments was used in the multiplex PCR. A multiplex PCR assay on genomic DNA amplified the CDR3 region of rearranged TCR beta genes. The amplified TCR beta libraries were sequenced on the Illumina HiSeq System as 87-base-pair reads. The study's own analysis went as follows. Across the 670 or so repertoires, a later analysis counted approximately 75 million unique TCR beta chains, 9 million to 14 million of which were shared by at least two donors. To remove PCR and sequencing errors, raw reads were error-corrected and collapsed into unique sequences using a nearest-neighbor algorithm that merged closely related sequences. V, D and J gene segments were assigned by aligning CDR3 sequences to IMGT reference sequences. For a sequence to be retained, at least a six-nucleotide match to both a V gene segment and a J gene segment was required. Rearrangements were called productive when the CDR3 lacked stop codons and stayed in frame with V and J; all others were non-productive. Following IMGT convention, CDR3 was defined as the stretch from the second conserved V-encoded cysteine to the conserved J-encoded phenylalanine. The earlier analysis of a few hundred of the donors excluded sequences that lacked an unambiguous match to a single V gene segment. In an earlier analysis of approximately 550 of the donors, V segments were called functional above 56.7% productive rearrangements and were called segregating when the between-donor standard deviation exceeded 5%. A statistical classification framework was developed to diagnose cytomegalovirus status using the catalog of TCR beta chain sequences. In a later analysis, V and J genes were assigned by comparing TCR nucleotide sequences against IMGT/GENE-DB human TR gene sequences. Using the TCRdist pipeline, a later analysis assigned CDR3 sequences along with most-parsimonious VDJ recombination scenarios. In a later analysis, each TCR beta chain was defined by its CDR3 amino acid sequence together with its V-gene family, and reads without a unique V-gene family were excluded. To address suspected cross-contamination and a sequencing artifact, a later analysis removed some 620 highly shared, low-generation-probability nucleotide sequences. A later analysis calculated a clonal expansion index for each public chain from normalized within-repertoire ranks of inferred template counts. Generation probabilities in a later analysis came from a VDJ recombination model fitted to out-of-frame rearrangements, and those results were checked against IGoR. In a later analysis, hypergeometric tests were used to score TCR-TCR, TCR-HLA and TCR-CMV co-occurrence, with a repertoire-size bias correction applied to TCR pairs. A later analysis estimated false discovery rates by permuting HLA or CMV assignments 20 times. In a later analysis, co-occurring TCRs were grouped using DBSCAN, with TCRdist sequence similarity added in when clustering inside HLA-allele-positive subsets. Repertoires with fewer than 30,000 or more than 120,000 public chains, plus five repertoires with anomalous nucleotide sharing, were excluded from co-occurrence clustering. TCRdb mirrors the immuneACCESS table, restricted to in-frame sequences. Some clones are absent from its copies; in checked studies, under half trace to an unresolved V gene, and the reason for the others is unknown. For V, J and clone size, that table is used; D and trimming come from the DNA. This sample holds about 130,000 clones; roughly 70% were observed only once. The ten top clones hold around 4.5% of the sample.

A remark on this clone: Its antigen is still unknown. The sample holds no much larger clone one base away, and base qualities are not on file.

The junction carries 12 bases between V and J, which are trimmed by 2 bases and 4 bases respectively. Inclusive of the bounding cysteine and phenylalanine, the CDR3 is 15 residues long. The sequence is cut down to CDR3 DNA, 45 bases in frame from base 1. The germline V gene specifies MNHEY as CDR1 and SVGAGI as CDR2. In total, about 650 healthy bone marrow donors made up the cohort. Cohort members were all nominally healthy when sampled, although unrecorded immune exposures were likely present. The donor tested CMV seropositive, placing the donor among the 310 or so seropositive members of the cohort. Every donor gave a peripheral blood sample, and the peripheral blood mononuclear cells from that sample were used for TCR beta sequencing. Genomic DNA extraction from the blood cell samples was performed with the Qiagen DNeasy Blood Extraction Kit.

The V gene is TRBV6-5 and the J gene is TRBJ1-3; TRBD1 is possibly the D segment (5 matching bases). The sequencing sample was made of PBMCs. This TCR derives from a man younger than 35 in good health and CMV-seropositive. CDR3 loop: CASSYGRALGNTIYF. The nucleotide sequence is TGTGCCAGCAGTTACGGCAGGGCGTTGGGAAACACCATATATTTT.